The 19 T cell receptor beta chains presented below share a single source sample, sequenced in a study of cytomegalovirus exposure and HLA in healthy donors. Data came from immunoSEQ multiplex PCR; TCRdb stores just in-frame clones and leaves some out. The sample has approximately 160,000 clones, 91% seen once. Sequenced sample: PBMCs. The receptors derive from a woman aged 18 to 35 in good health and CMV-seropositive.

This clone has just one count. The chain joins TRBV12-5 to TRBJ2-1, with 16 bases aligning to TRBD2. V shed 0 bases, J shed 8 bases, and the junction held 7 bases outside the gene matches. Germline values: CDR1 LGHNT, CDR2 FRNRAP. CDR3 length: 18 amino acids. CDR3 bases: TGTGCTAGTGGTTTGGTACTAGGGACTAGCGGGAGGGCCTATGAGCAGTTCTTC. It codes for CASGLVLGTSGRAYEQFF.

CDR3 nucleotide sequence: TGTGCCAGCAGCCCAGCGGGACGAGGTGAGACCCAGTACTTC. Encoded protein: CASSPAGRGETQYF. The chain joins TRBV7-2 to TRBJ2-5; 7 bases map to TRBD2. V lost 5 bases to trimming and J lost 5 bases; unmatched junction nucleotides: 8. Germline lookup yields CDR1 SGHTA and CDR2 FQGNSA. The CDR3 covers 14 residues.

The rearrangement uses TRBV28 and TRBJ2-7; a weak D match, TRBD2 (6 bases). Trimming took off 5 bases at V and 0 bases at J, with 14 bases between the two ends. Germline CDR1 reads MDHEN; CDR2 reads SYDVKM. This CDR3 is 15 amino acids long. CDR3: CASSRTIGPSYEQYF. In DNA, the CDR3 is TGTGCCAGCAGTCGGACTATCGGACCCTCCTACGAGCAGTACTTC. Together with reference TRBV28 and TRBJ2-7, the CDR3 gives the full variable domain: DVKVTQSSRYLVKRTGEKVFLECVQDMDHENMFWYRQDPGLGLRLIYFSYDVKMKEKGDIPEGYSVSREKKERFSLILESASTNQTSMYLCASSRTIGPSYEQYFGPGTRLTVT.

This clone was observed a handful of times. The CDR3 protein is CASSLEGRGYTF. The CDR3 DNA reads as TGTGCCAGCAGTTTAGAGGGCAGGGGCTACACCTTC. The J gene is TRBJ1-2, the V gene TRBV6-5, with D unclear. V lost 4 bases, J lost 8 bases, and 11 bases lay in between. Germline V gene sequence: CDR1 MNHEY, CDR2 SVGAGI. The CDR3 is made up of 12 amino acids.

The rearrangement links TRBV5-4 to TRBJ2-7, with no clear D. The germline gives CDR1 SGHNT, CDR2 YYREEE (reference sequence). Trimming stripped 0 bases from V and 3 bases from J, with 19 bases between. The CDR3 has 17 residues. The CDR3 sequence: CASSLAPALAPLYEQYF. Written as DNA, the CDR3 is TGTGCCAGCAGCTTGGCCCCCGCGCTCGCACCCCTCTACGAGCAGTACTTC.

The chain joins TRBV15 to TRBJ1-6; D is unresolved. This CDR3 is 16 amino acids long. Germline-derived CDR1 and CDR2 are LNHNV and YYDKDF (reference sequence). Trimming left V 5 bases short and J 6 bases short, with 17 bases between. DNA for the CDR3: TGTGCCACCAGCGACCAGAGGAAATATCCTAATTCACCCCTCCACTTT. Encoded protein: CATSDQRKYPNSPLHF.

This chain joins TRBV9 and TRBJ1-4, with D hard to call. The CDR3 extends over 16 amino acids. Germline CDR1 reads SGDLS; CDR2 reads YYNGEE. V was clipped by 2 bases and J by 12 bases, with 23 bases between them. The CDR3 DNA sequence: TGTGCCAGCAGCGTGGCCTCCCGGACTGGGATTGAGGAACTGTTTTTT. The encoded protein is CASSVASRTGIEELFF.

The CDR3 sequence is CASSPSGGRGTDTQYF. Written as DNA, the CDR3 is TGTGCCAGCAGCCCTAGCGGGGGGAGGGGCACAGATACGCAGTATTTT. The chain employs TRBV9 and TRBJ2-3; 11 bases agree with TRBD2. The CDR3 has 16 residues. Germline CDR1 and CDR2: SGDLS and YYNGEE. V was clipped by 4 bases and J by 1 base; unmatched bases: 5.

The rearrangement joins TRBV6-1 to TRBJ1-1; 8 nucleotides line up with TRBD1. The CDR3 has 17 amino acids. In germline, CDR1 is MNHNS, CDR2 SASEGT. The V gene end was trimmed by 4 bases and the J gene end by 0 bases; junction bases not matched to a gene: 10. This CDR3 reads CASSGPRGQAMNTEAFF. CDR3 sequence (DNA): TGTGCCAGCAGTGGACCTAGGGGACAGGCAATGAACACTGAAGCTTTCTTT.

This chain uses TRBV19 with TRBJ2-3, with TRBD1 as a possible D gene (5 bases). Germline V gene sequence: CDR1 LNHDA, CDR2 SQIVND (reference sequence). This CDR3 has 15 residues. V lost 5 bases and J lost 7, with 19 bases in between. The CDR3 nucleotides read TGTGCCAGTAGTTTTACGGCAGGGAAGACTTATACGCAGTATTTT. Its translation: CASSFTAGKTYTQYF.

The V call is TRBV5-4, the J call TRBJ2-3; 7 bases line up with TRBD2. The V and J ends lost 4 bases and 4 bases, in that order; junction bases with no gene match: 15. Germline CDR1 SGHNT, CDR2 YYREEE (reference sequence). This CDR3 is built from 17 residues. CDR3 in amino acids: CASSREQSGISADTQYF. In DNA, the CDR3 is TGTGCCAGCAGCCGCGAACAAAGCGGGATCAGCGCAGATACGCAGTATTTT.

The chain recombines TRBV6-1 with TRBJ1-2; 7 bases fit TRBD1. J lost 3 bases, V lost 5 bases, and 9 bases had no gene match. CDR1 MNHNS and CDR2 SASEGT come from the germline V gene. The CDR3 runs 15 residues. CDR3 loop: CASSTDYRGDYGYTF. CDR3 coding DNA: TGTGCCAGCAGTACTGATTACAGGGGTGACTATGGCTACACCTTC.

The rearrangement uses TRBV7-9 and TRBJ1-4, with 11 nucleotides matching TRBD1. The V gene's germline CDR1 is SEHNR and CDR2 FQNEAQ (reference sequence). V gave up 3 bases and J gave up 0 bases; unmatched junction bases: 6. The CDR3 has 18 residues. CDR3: CASSLGTGGAATNEKLFF. Written as DNA, the CDR3 is TGTGCCAGCAGCTTGGGGACAGGGGGGGCTGCAACTAATGAAAAACTGTTTTTT.

The rearrangement uses TRBV28 and TRBJ1-1, with D unclear. This CDR3 has 15 amino acids. Germline V gives CDR1 MDHEN, CDR2 SYDVKM. Trimming stripped 2 bases from V and 7 bases from J, with 17 bases between. The DNA for the CDR3 is TGTGCCAGCAGTTTAGGGCGCGGAGGTACTTTTGAAGCTTTCTTT. Its protein product is CASSLGRGGTFEAFF.

J is TRBJ2-1 and V is TRBV5-1; D is possibly TRBD1 (5 bases). This CDR3 spans 15 amino acids. V lost 0 bases to trimming and J lost 3 bases, with 10 bases between them. Germline CDR1 reads SGHRS; CDR2 reads YFSETQ. In nucleotides, the CDR3 is TGCGCCAGCAGCTTGGGACAGCCGCTCTACAATGAGCAGTTCTTC. This codes for CASSLGQPLYNEQFF.

As DNA, the CDR3 is TGTGCCAGTAGGAGGGGCTGGGCAGGGGCTAACTATGGCTACACCTTC. Encoded protein: CASRRGWAGANYGYTF. The chain links TRBV19 to TRBJ1-2, with D possibly TRBD1 on 6 matching bases. V was shortened by 6 bases and J by 0 bases, with 17 bases between the two germline ends. This CDR3 region has 16 residues. Germline values: CDR1 LNHDA, CDR2 SQIVND (reference sequence).

The rearrangement joins TRBV11-2 to TRBJ2-7; TRBD1 matches 12 bases. This CDR3 has 15 amino acids. Germline CDR1 is SGHAT and CDR2 is FQNNGV. With 7 bases clipped from V and 5 bases from J, the junction kept 9 bases outside the gene matches. The CDR3 coding sequence is TGTGCCAGCACCATTACGGGACAGGGGGCCAACGAGCAGTACTTC. Translated: CASTITGQGANEQYF.

The CDR3 nucleotides are TGTGCCAGCAGTTTAAGTGGCCAGATCTATGGCTACACCTTC. Amino acid sequence: CASSLSGQIYGYTF. The chain couples TRBV27 to TRBJ1-2; D remains unclear. Germline values: CDR1 MNHEY, CDR2 SMNVEV (reference sequence). The CDR3 consists of 14 residues. The germline V and J ends were trimmed by 2 bases and 4 bases, with 11 bases remaining between them.

Only a few counts were recorded for this clone. The V call is TRBV6-1, the J call TRBJ1-2; 8 positions agree with TRBD1. Germline V gene sequence: CDR1 MNHNS, CDR2 SASEGT. The CDR3 length is 12 residues. Trimming took 9 bases from V and 4 from J; bases not matched to a gene: 4. This CDR3 is CASRQGAYGYTF. CDR3 sequence (DNA): TGTGCCAGTCGCCAGGGGGCCTATGGCTACACCTTC.